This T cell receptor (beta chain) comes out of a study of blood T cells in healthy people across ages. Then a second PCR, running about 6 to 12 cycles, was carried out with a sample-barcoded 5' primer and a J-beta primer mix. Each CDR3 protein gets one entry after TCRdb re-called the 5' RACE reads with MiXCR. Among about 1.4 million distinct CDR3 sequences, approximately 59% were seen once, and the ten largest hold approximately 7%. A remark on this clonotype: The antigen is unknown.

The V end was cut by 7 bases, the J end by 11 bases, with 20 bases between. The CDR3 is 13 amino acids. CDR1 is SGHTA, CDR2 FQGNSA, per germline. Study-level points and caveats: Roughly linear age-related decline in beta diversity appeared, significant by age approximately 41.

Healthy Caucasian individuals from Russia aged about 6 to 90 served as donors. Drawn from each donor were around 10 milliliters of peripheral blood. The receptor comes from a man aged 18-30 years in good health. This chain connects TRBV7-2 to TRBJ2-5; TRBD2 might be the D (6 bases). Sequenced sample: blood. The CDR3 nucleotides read TGTGCCAGCACCCTGGGGGGAAGTCGTGAGCAGTACTTC. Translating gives CASTLGGSREQYF.